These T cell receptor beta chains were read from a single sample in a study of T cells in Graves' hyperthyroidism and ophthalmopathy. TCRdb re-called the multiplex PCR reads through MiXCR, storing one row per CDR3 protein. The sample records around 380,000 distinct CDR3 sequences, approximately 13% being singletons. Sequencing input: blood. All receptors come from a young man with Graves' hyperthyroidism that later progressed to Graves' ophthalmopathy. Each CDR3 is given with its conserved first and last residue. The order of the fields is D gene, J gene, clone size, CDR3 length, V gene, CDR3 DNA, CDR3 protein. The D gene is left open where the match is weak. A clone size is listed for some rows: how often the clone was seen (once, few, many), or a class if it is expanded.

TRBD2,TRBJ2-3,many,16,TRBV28,TGTGCCAGCAGTAACATGCGGGGGGGCCGCACAGATACGCAGTATTTT,CASSNMRGGRTDTQYF
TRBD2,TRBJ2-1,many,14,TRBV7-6,TGTGCCAGCAGTCCACTAGCGGCAGGGAATGAGCAGTTCTTC,CASSPLAAGNEQFF
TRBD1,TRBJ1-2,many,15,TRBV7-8,TGTGCCAGCAGCCCAGGGACAGGGGGCGGCTATGGCTACACCTTC,CASSPGTGGGYGYTF
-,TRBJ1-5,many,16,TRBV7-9,TGTGCCAGCAGCTTGGGTAGGGATGGCCCAAATCAGCCCCAGCATTTT,CASSLGRDGPNQPQHF
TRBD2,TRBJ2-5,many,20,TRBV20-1,TGCAGTGCTAGAAAGCCGACGAATCCCGGACTAGCGGGGGGTGAAGAGACCCAGTACTTC,CSARKPTNPGLAGGEETQYF
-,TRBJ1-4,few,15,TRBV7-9,TGTGCCAGCAGCCGTACAGGAATAGGGGGGGAAAAACTGTTTTTT,CASSRTGIGGEKLFF
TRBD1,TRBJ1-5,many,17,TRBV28,TGTGCCATCCCGGGATCCCGGGACAGGGGGAGCAATCAGCCCCAGCATTTT,CAIPGSRDRGSNQPQHF
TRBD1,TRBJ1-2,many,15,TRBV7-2,TGTGCCAGCAGCCCCACAGGGGGCCGCTACTATGGCTACACCTTC,CASSPTGGRYYGYTF
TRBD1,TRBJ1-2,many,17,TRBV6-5,TGTGCCAGCAGTTACTATAACCCGGGAGGGGGCAACTATGGCTACACCTTC,CASSYYNPGGGNYGYTF
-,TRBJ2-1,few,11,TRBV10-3,TGTGCCATCCGGTCGTTGGATGAGCAGTTCTTC,CAIRSLDEQFF
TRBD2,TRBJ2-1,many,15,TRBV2,TGTGCCATCACTAGCGGGGGGGATTTCTACAATGAGCAGTTCTTC,CAITSGGDFYNEQFF
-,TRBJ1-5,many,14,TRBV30,TGTGCCTGGAGTGTAGGGGGTACCAATCAGCCCCAGCATTTT,CAWSVGGTNQPQHF
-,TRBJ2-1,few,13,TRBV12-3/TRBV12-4,TGTGCCACCCGTGGGCGGACTAACAATGAGCAGTTCTTC,CATRGRTNNEQFF
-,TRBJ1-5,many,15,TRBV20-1,TGCAGTGCTAGAGATCTTGGGGACCCCAATCAGCCCCAGCATTTT,CSARDLGDPNQPQHF
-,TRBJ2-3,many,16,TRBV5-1,TGCGCCAGCAGCTTGTCACCGGGACTGACAACAGATACGCAGTATTTT,CASSLSPGLTTDTQYF
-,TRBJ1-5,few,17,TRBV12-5,TGTGCTAGTGGGTTTGGGGGTGGGGCAGTAAGGAATCAGCCCCAGCATTTT,CASGFGGGAVRNQPQHF
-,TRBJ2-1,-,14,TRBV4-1,TGCGCCAGCAGCCAGTTAGGGGGGCAAGATGAGCAGTTCTTC,CASSQLGGQDEQFF
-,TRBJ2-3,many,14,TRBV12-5,TGTGCTAGTGGTCTCGGGACCGGTGCAGATACGCAGTATTTT,CASGLGTGADTQYF
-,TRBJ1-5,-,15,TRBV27,TGTGCCAGCAGCCGGGACACCAGACTCAATCAGCCCCAGCATTTT,CASSRDTRLNQPQHF
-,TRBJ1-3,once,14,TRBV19,TGTGCCAGTAGTATAGTTCCGCCTGGAAACACCATATATTTT,CASSIVPPGNTIYF
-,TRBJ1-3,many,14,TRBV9,TGTGCCAGCAGCGTAGATGATTCTGGAAACACCATATATTTT,CASSVDDSGNTIYF
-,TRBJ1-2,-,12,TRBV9,TGTGCCAGCAGCGTAAAAGGGGCTGGCTACACCTTC,CASSVKGAGYTF
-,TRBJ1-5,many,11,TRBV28,TGTGCCAGCAGTTTATATTCGCCCCAGCATTTT,CASSLYSPQHF
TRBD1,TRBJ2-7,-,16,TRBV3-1,TGTGCCAGCAGCCAAGACTCCGGACAGGGATATTACGAGCAGTACTTC,CASSQDSGQGYYEQYF
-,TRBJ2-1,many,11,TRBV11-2,TGTGCCAGCAGCTTATTCAATGAGCAGTTCTTC,CASSLFNEQFF
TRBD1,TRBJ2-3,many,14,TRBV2,TGTGCCATCTTACAGGGGGTCGGCACAGATACGCAGTATTTT,CAILQGVGTDTQYF
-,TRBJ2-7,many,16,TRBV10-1,TGCGCCAGCAGTGAGTCGAGGGCAGGGAAATCCTACGAGCAGTACTTC,CASSESRAGKSYEQYF
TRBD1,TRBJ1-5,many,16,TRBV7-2,TGTGCCAGCAGCTTATGGTCGGGACAGAACAATCAGCCCCAGCATTTT,CASSLWSGQNNQPQHF
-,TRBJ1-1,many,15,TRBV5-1,TGCGCCAGCAGTAAGCAGGCAGCTTTAAACACTGAAGCTTTCTTT,CASSKQAALNTEAFF
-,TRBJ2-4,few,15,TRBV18,TGTGCCAGCTCACCACCCCTCTCCCAGGGAGGCATTCAGTACTTC,CASSPPLSQGGIQYF
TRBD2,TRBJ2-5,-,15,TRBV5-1,TGCGCCAGCAGCTTTGGAGCGGGGGGCAGGGAGACCCAGTACTTC,CASSFGAGGRETQYF
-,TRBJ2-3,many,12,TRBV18,TGTGCCAGCTCACCACCGGACGATACGCAGTATTTT,CASSPPDDTQYF
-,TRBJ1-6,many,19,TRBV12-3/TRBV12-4,TGTGCCAGCAGTTTTTTGCTCGAAAACGGACGGAGATATAATTCACCCCTCCACTTT,CASSFLLENGRRYNSPLHF
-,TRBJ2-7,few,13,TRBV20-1,TGCAGTGCACGGGGACTCCCGGCTTGGGAGCAGTACTTC,CSARGLPAWEQYF
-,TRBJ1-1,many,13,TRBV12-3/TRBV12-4,TGTGCCAGCAGTTTTGACTTTCGCACTGAAGCTTTCTTT,CASSFDFRTEAFF
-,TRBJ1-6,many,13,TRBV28,TGTGCCAGCAGTTTAACAGGCCCCTCACCCCTCCACTTT,CASSLTGPSPLHF
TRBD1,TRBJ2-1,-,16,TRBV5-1,TGCGCCAGCAGCTTAGGGACAGGGGGCCGGAGGGATGAGCAGTTCTTC,CASSLGTGGRRDEQFF
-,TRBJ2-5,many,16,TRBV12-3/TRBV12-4,TGTGCCAGCAGCTCGGACCTAAGCGGCAATTGGGAGACCCAGTACTTC,CASSSDLSGNWETQYF
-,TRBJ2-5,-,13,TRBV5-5,TGTGCCAGCAGCTTGCTAGCCTTAGAGACCCAGTACTTC,CASSLLALETQYF
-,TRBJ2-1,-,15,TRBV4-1,TGCGCCAGCAGACCTCAGGGGAGCTCCTACAATGAGCAGTTCTTC,CASRPQGSSYNEQFF
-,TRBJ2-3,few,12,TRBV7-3,TGTGCCAGCAGCTCAGGGGGGTATACGCAGTATTTT,CASSSGGYTQYF
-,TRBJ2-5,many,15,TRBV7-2,TGTGCCAGCAGCTTAAGAAGAGGGGGTAAAGAGACCCAGTACTTC,CASSLRRGGKETQYF
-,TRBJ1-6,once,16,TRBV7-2,TGTGCCAGCAGCCCCCCGCGGCAGGGCGGCCATTCACCCCTCCACTTT,CASSPPRQGGHSPLHF
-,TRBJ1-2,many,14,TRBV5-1,TGCGCCAGCAGCTTGGCCCTAACCGGGGATGGCTACACCTTC,CASSLALTGDGYTF
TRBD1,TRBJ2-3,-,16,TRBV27,TGTGCCAGCAGCTCTGACTGGACAGGGGGCTCAGATACGCAGTATTTT,CASSSDWTGGSDTQYF
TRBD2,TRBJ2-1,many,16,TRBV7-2,TGTGCCAGCAGCTTAGCCCCTAGCGGGGGGGCATATGAGCAGTTCTTC,CASSLAPSGGAYEQFF
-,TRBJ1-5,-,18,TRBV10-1,TGCGCCAGCAGCCCAAAGGGCAGGGGCGCGTATAGCAATCAGCCCCAGCATTTT,CASSPKGRGAYSNQPQHF
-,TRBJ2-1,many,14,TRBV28,TGTGCCAGCAGTTTACCGGAAATAAACAATGAGCAGTTCTTC,CASSLPEINNEQFF
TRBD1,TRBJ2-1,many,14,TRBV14,TGTGCCAGCAGCCAAGAACAGGGGTACAATGAGCAGTTCTTC,CASSQEQGYNEQFF
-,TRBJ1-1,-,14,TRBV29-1,TGCAGCGTTGAAAAGGTGGACACGAACACTGAAGCTTTCTTT,CSVEKVDTNTEAFF
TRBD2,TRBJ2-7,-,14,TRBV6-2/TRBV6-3,TGTGCCAGCAGACCCACCCGGGACTATCTGGAGCAGTACTTC,CASRPTRDYLEQYF
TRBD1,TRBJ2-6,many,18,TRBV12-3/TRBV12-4,TGTGCCAGCAGCCCTCGGACAGGGGGCATGTCTGGGGCCAACGTCCTGACTTTC,CASSPRTGGMSGANVLTF
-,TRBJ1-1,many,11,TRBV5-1,TGCGCCAGCAGAGCGGGGGCTGGAGCTTTCTTT,CASRAGAGAFF
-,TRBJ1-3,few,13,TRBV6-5,TGTGCCAGCAGTTACGAACGGGGAAACACCATATATTTT,CASSYERGNTIYF
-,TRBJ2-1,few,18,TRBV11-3,TGTGCCAGCAGCTTAGATACCCCCGTGCCCAGCTCCTACAATGAGCAGTTCTTC,CASSLDTPVPSSYNEQFF
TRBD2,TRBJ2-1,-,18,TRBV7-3,TGTGCCAGCAGCTTAAACTCCGGGGGGGCTATGTCCGGAAACGAGCAGTTCTTC,CASSLNSGGAMSGNEQFF
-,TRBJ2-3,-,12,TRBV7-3,TGTGCCAGCAGCTTAAGCGGGACCACGCAGTATTTT,CASSLSGTTQYF
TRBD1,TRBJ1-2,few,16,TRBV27,TGTGCCAGCAGTTTATCATCTGCCGACAGGGGGTATGGCTACACCTTC,CASSLSSADRGYGYTF
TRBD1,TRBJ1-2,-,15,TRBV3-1,TGTGCCAGCAGCCTGGACAGGGGCGCCAACTATGGCTACACCTTC,CASSLDRGANYGYTF
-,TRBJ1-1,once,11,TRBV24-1,TGTGCCACCAGTTATGAGGGAGAAGCTTTCTTT,CATSYEGEAFF